This T cell receptor (beta chain) came from a study of beta chain features in type 1 diabetes. Study-level results: A greater similarity of naive, central memory and Treg TCRB repertoires was seen among patients than among healthy donors. TCRB CDR3 length was moderately but significantly reduced in all four CD4+ subsets of Type 1 diabetes patients.

From germline, CDR1 is SGHAT and CDR2 FQNNGV. The CDR3 covers 11 residues. Trimming removed 3 bases from V and 5 bases from J, with 3 bases in between. This clone occurred a few times. Its antigen is currently unknown. At the DNA level, this CDR3 is encoded by other sequences in the same sample as well. Every bit of the isolated RNA underwent reverse transcription, so sequencing read expressed TCRB transcripts. The average read count of naive, central memory and regulatory T cell samples was some 3.9 million. Here immunoSEQ multiplex PCR was the method, and the copy in TCRdb shows in-frame clones only, minus some. The sample carries around 330,000 clones, 11% recorded once.

The specimen sequenced was naive CD4+ T cells from blood. V and J are TRBV11-2 and TRBJ2-3; D unclear. The origin of this receptor is a woman aged 25 to 39 in good health. Here the CDR3 DNA reads TGTGCCAGCAGCTTGAGAGATACGCAGTATTTT. Translated, it gives CASSLRDTQYF.